The 26 T cell receptor beta chains below come from one sample, sequenced in a study of blood T cell repertoires in COVID-19. Profiling relied on immunoSEQ multiplex PCR, and the TCRdb table lists in-frame clones only, not all of them. The table lists under 40,000 clones, approximately 86% of them singletons. Sequencing was carried out using peripheral blood. All receptors derive from a woman older than 75 with active or convalescent COVID-19.

V gene TRBV11-2 combines with J gene TRBJ2-1; 8 bases map to TRBD1. After removal of 5 bases from V and 5 bases from J, the junction contained 11 bases not matched to a gene. CDR1 is SGHAT and CDR2 is FQNNGV in the germline V gene. There are 16 residues in the CDR3. The CDR3 loop reads CASSDRGRTGNNEQFF. CDR3 nucleotides: TGTGCCAGCAGCGACCGGGGTAGGACAGGGAACAATGAGCAGTTCTTC.

This clone was recorded once. The rearrangement joins TRBV3-1 (or the pseudogene TRBV3-2) to TRBJ2-5; 9 bases fit TRBD2. CDR3 length equals 14 residues. Trimming cost V 3 bases and J 3 bases; bases outside gene matches: 2. Germline assignment: CDR1 LGHDT and CDR2 YNNKEL (reference sequence). This CDR3 reads CASSHLAGEETQYF. The CDR3 nucleotides are TGTGCCAGCAGCCATTTAGCGGGGGAAGAGACCCAGTACTTC.

This chain joins TRBV7-9 and TRBJ2-2, with 7 bases identical to TRBD2. Looked up from germline, CDR1 is SEHNR and CDR2 is FQNEAQ (reference sequence). The CDR3 is 16 amino acids. The trim removed 5 bases at V and 1 base at J, leaving 7 bases unmatched. Here the CDR3 DNA reads TGTGCCAGCAGCACACCGGGAGGTCGGAACACCGGGGAGCTGTTTTTT. Protein: CASSTPGGRNTGELFF.

This CDR3 is CASSQAAGFETQYF. Written as DNA, the CDR3 is TGCGCCAGCAGCCAAGCTGCGGGTTTCGAGACCCAGTACTTC. The chain has TRBV4-1 and TRBJ2-5; the D gene is possibly TRBD2 (5 bases). CDR3 length: 14 residues. Trimming took off 1 base at V and 5 bases at J, with 11 bases between the two ends. Per the germline V gene, CDR1 is MGHRA and CDR2 is YSYEKL.

This clone came up a few times. This sequence joins TRBV29-1 and TRBJ1-2; maybe TRBD1 (5 bases). There are 16 residues in the CDR3. Deletions cut 0 bases from V and 8 bases from J, with 22 bases between. Germline CDR1 SQVTM, CDR2 ANQGSEA. CDR3 region: CSVEERTGVGSGGYTF. CDR3 nucleotides: TGCAGCGTTGAAGAGCGAACGGGGGTCGGCAGTGGAGGCTACACCTTC.

The V gene is TRBV10-1, the J gene TRBJ2-2, with 12 bases that match TRBD2. The CDR3 is 16 residues long. V dropped 0 bases and J dropped 6; count of bases not matched to a gene: 2. Germline V gives CDR1 WNHNN, CDR2 SYGVQD (reference sequence). The CDR3 loop is CASSESASGGAGELFF. CDR3 DNA sequence: TGCGCCAGCAGTGAGTCGGCTAGCGGGGGGGCCGGGGAGCTGTTTTTT.

In this sample, this clone turned up once. This chain uses TRBV18 with TRBJ2-5, with D possibly being TRBD1 (5 bases). CDR1 and CDR2 from the germline V gene are KGHSH and LQKENI. The V and J ends lost 6 bases and 2 bases respectively, with 13 bases between them. The CDR3 is 14 residues long. In nucleotides, the CDR3 is TGTGCCAGCTCTCTCCGACAGATTCAAGAGACCCAGTACTTC. It codes for CASSLRQIQETQYF.

Sample share makes this clone medium-sized. The chain is built from TRBV10-1 and TRBJ1-6, with D perhaps matching TRBD1 (6 bases). CDR1 WNHNN and CDR2 SYGVQD come from the germline V gene (reference sequence). There are 15 residues in the CDR3. Trimming stripped 5 bases from V and 8 bases from J, with 16 bases between. The CDR3 DNA is TGCGCCAGCAGTCCCGGACAGACAGTTGATTCACCCCTCCACTTT. Its translation is CASSPGQTVDSPLHF.

The chain links TRBV7-9 to TRBJ2-7; 7 positions agree with TRBD1. V lost 8 bases and J lost 0; bases outside the gene matches: 7. CDR1 and CDR2 (germline): SEHNR, FQNEAQ (reference sequence). The CDR3 sequence is 14 residues long. As DNA, the CDR3 is TGTGCCAGCCCCCCGACAGGGAGCTCCTACGAGCAGTACTTC. Its translation is CASPPTGSSYEQYF.

The rearrangement uses TRBV5-1 and TRBJ1-6, with a possible D match to TRBD1 (6 bases). V was cut by 0 bases and J by 7 bases, with 11 bases left in between. The CDR3 totals 15 residues. CDR1 and CDR2 from the germline V gene are SGHRS and YFSETQ. The DNA for the CDR3 is TGCGCCAGCAGCTTGGGGACAGTCGCGAATTCACCCCTCCACTTT. It codes for CASSLGTVANSPLHF.

This clone was detected only once. V is TRBV18 and J is TRBJ1-4; 9 nucleotides line up with TRBD1. In germline, CDR1 is KGHSH, CDR2 LQKENI. The trim removed 3 bases at V and 4 bases at J, leaving 3 bases unmatched. The CDR3 sequence is 15 residues long. The CDR3 DNA reads as TGTGCCAGCTCACCTCGGACAGGGGTTAATGAAAAACTGTTTTTT. Its translation: CASSPRTGVNEKLFF.

The CDR3 here is CASSVAVGGALTDTQYF. The CDR3 nucleotides are TGTGCCAGCAGCGTAGCAGTTGGCGGGGCTTTAACAGATACGCAGTATTTT. The chain uses TRBV9 and TRBJ2-3, with D possibly matching TRBD2 (6 bases). Germline CDR1 and CDR2: SGDLS and YYNGEE. Trimming removed 0 bases at V and 3 bases at J, with 17 bases between. The CDR3 runs 17 residues.

The chain joins TRBV30 to TRBJ1-4; the D is unclear. CDR1 and CDR2 (germline): GTSNPN, SVGIG (reference sequence). The CDR3 has 12 amino acids. V dropped 8 bases and J dropped 6 bases, with 13 bases sitting between them. CDR3 bases: TGTGCCGTCAGCCCCGGAGATGAAAAACTGTTTTTT. Protein: CAVSPGDEKLFF. The entire variable domain, with the rest obtained from reference TRBV30 and TRBJ1-4, is as follows: SQTIHQWPATLVQPVGSPLSLECTVEGTSNPNLYWYRQAAGRGLQLLFYSVGIGQISSEVPQNLSASRPQDRQFILSSKKLLLSDSGFYLCAVSPGDEKLFFGSGTQLSVL.

This clone was detected only once. The chain recombines TRBV18 with TRBJ1-5, with D perhaps TRBD1 (6 bases). The CDR3 has 14 residues. Trimming pared 4 bases from V and 6 bases from J, leaving 13 bases between. Germline loops: CDR1 KGHSH, CDR2 LQKENI. This CDR3 is CASSQAGAGQPQHF. The CDR3 nucleotides read TGTGCCAGCTCACAAGCAGGGGCTGGTCAGCCCCAGCATTTT.

The chain recombines TRBV5-1 with TRBJ1-1; D not certain. The CDR3 runs 13 residues. In germline, CDR1 is SGHRS, CDR2 YFSETQ. Trimming removed 3 bases at V and 3 bases at J, with 9 bases between. The CDR3 nucleotides are TGCGCCAGCAGCTCAACGACTGACACTGAAGCTTTCTTT. Its translation is CASSSTTDTEAFF.

This chain joins TRBV24-1 and TRBJ1-2; D is perhaps TRBD1 (5 bases). Germline assignment: CDR1 KGHDR and CDR2 SFDVKD. CDR3 length equals 13 residues. Trimming left V 5 bases short and J 4 bases short, with 10 bases between. DNA for the CDR3: TGTGCCACCAGTGTAGGGCAGGGCTATGGCTACACCTTC. This codes for CATSVGQGYGYTF.

The V call is TRBV2, the J call TRBJ1-1; D possibly corresponds to TRBD1 (5 bases). Trimming took off 5 bases at V and 6 bases at J, with 25 bases between the two ends. The CDR3 covers 17 residues. Germline lookup yields CDR1 SNHLY and CDR2 FYNNEI. The CDR3 nucleotides are TGTGCCAGCAGTAACACCCAAATTTCGGTGGGGGGGTCTGAAGCTTTCTTT. Amino acid sequence: CASSNTQISVGGSEAFF.

The rearrangement joins TRBV25-1 to TRBJ1-4; maybe TRBD1 (5 bases). The V gene lost 1 base and the J gene lost 10 bases, with 13 bases spanning the gap. The CDR3 covers 14 residues. In germline, CDR1 is MGHDK, CDR2 SYGVNS. CDR3 DNA sequence: TGTGCCAGCAGTGAATTGGTCTCCGGGGGAAAACTGTTTTTT. As protein: CASSELVSGGKLFF.

This chain links TRBV19 with TRBJ1-5, with 9 bases identical to TRBD1. Germline V gives CDR1 LNHDA, CDR2 SQIVND (reference sequence). V was pared by 8 bases and J by 6 bases, with 5 bases of the junction left unmatched. CDR3 size: 13 residues. CDR3 residues: CASGQGSTQPQHF. CDR3 bases: TGTGCCAGTGGACAGGGGTCCACTCAGCCCCAGCATTTT. Based on the CDR3 plus reference TRBV19 and TRBJ1-5, the full variable domain is DGGITQSPKYLFRKEGQNVTLSCEQNLNHDAMYWYRQDPGQGLRLIYYSQIVNDFQKGDIAEGYSVSREKKESFPLTVTSAQKNPTAFYLCASGQGSTQPQHFGDGTRLSIL.

This clone was picked up one time. This rearrangement joins TRBV5-1 to TRBJ2-2, with 12 bases identical to TRBD2. After removal of 0 bases from V and 6 bases from J, the junction contained 0 bases not matched to a gene. Germline loops: CDR1 SGHRS, CDR2 YFSETQ. The CDR3 sequence is 15 residues long. In DNA form, the CDR3 reads TGCGCCAGCAGCTTGGGACTAGCGGGGGCCGGGGAGCTGTTTTTT. This gives the protein CASSLGLAGAGELFF.

For the CDR3, the DNA is TGTGCCAGCAGTGACAGGGTGTTGGGCAATGAGCAGTTCTTC. It encodes CASSDRVLGNEQFF. The chain joins TRBV28 to TRBJ2-1; 7 bases map to TRBD1. The length of the CDR3 is 14 residues. The trim removed 5 bases at V and 6 bases at J, leaving 7 bases unmatched. From germline, CDR1 is MDHEN and CDR2 SYDVKM. The whole variable domain, remainder taken from reference TRBV28 and TRBJ2-1, is DVKVTQSSRYLVKRTGEKVFLECVQDMDHENMFWYRQDPGLGLRLIYFSYDVKMKEKGDIPEGYSVSREKKERFSLILESASTNQTSMYLCASSDRVLGNEQFFGPGTRLTVL.

This chain links TRBV6-5 with TRBJ1-1; D not certain. The CDR3 is 12 amino acids. Germline CDR1 and CDR2: MNHEY and SVGAGI. Trimming pared 6 bases from V and 6 bases from J, leaving 11 bases between. In DNA form, the CDR3 reads TGTGCCAGCAGGCCGGGAAGGGCTGAAGCTTTCTTT. Translated, it gives CASRPGRAEAFF.

This clone was recorded only once. The genes are TRBV28 and TRBJ1-1; perhaps TRBD1 as D (6 bases). The CDR3 is 13 amino acids. Trimming left V 2 bases short and J 10 bases short, with 14 bases between. Germline V gene data show CDR1 as MDHEN and CDR2 as SYDVKM. The CDR3 bases are TGTGCCAGCAGTTTAACCCGACAGGTAACAGCTTTCTTT. Translated: CASSLTRQVTAFF.

In its sample, this clone was seen a few times. The J gene is TRBJ2-7, the V gene TRBV4-1; possibly TRBD2 for D (5 bases). The CDR3 length is 14 residues. Germline V lookup: CDR1 MGHRA, CDR2 YSYEKL. Trimming removed 6 bases at V and 0 bases at J, with 12 bases between. DNA for the CDR3: TGCGCCAGCAGTTCTAGGGAGAGCTCCTACGAGCAGTACTTC. As protein: CASSSRESSYEQYF.

The chain links TRBV6-1 to TRBJ1-2; 10 bases agree with TRBD1. CDR1 and CDR2 from the germline V gene are MNHNS and SASEGT. Trimming at V came to 4 bases and at J to 2 bases, leaving 7 bases not matched to a gene. The CDR3 totals 16 residues. Here the CDR3 reads CASSGSGQGRNYGYTF. CDR3 DNA sequence: TGTGCCAGCAGTGGGTCGGGACAGGGGAGGAACTATGGCTACACCTTC.

The chain employs TRBV5-1 and TRBJ2-3, with 10 bases that match TRBD1. Germline trimming cut 1 base from V and 3 bases from J; bases unmatched to any gene: 5. This CDR3 is 16 amino acids long. Germline lookup yields CDR1 SGHRS and CDR2 YFSETQ. Written as DNA, the CDR3 is TGCGCCAGCAGCTTGTTTGGGACAGGGGTTACAGATACGCAGTATTTT. Protein: CASSLFGTGVTDTQYF.